What follows are 22 T cell receptor beta chains derived from one specimen sequenced in a study of breast tumors, draining lymph nodes, adjacent tissues. MiXCR, run by TCRdb on the multiplex PCR reads, gives a single entry per CDR3 protein. The sample has around 16,000 distinct CDR3 sequences, about half seen once. Sequencing used tumor-adjacent breast tissue. The receptors derive from a female donor with breast cancer. Some clones in this sample may be carry-over from other donors' samples.

This clonotype occurred many times. This rearrangement joins TRBV9 to TRBJ2-5, with a possible D match to TRBD2 (6 bases). Germline loops: CDR1 SGDLS, CDR2 YYNGEE. The ends were cut back, 6 bases at V and 2 bases at J, with 20 bases in the middle. This CDR3 has 16 amino acids. CDR3 DNA: TGTGCCAGCACCCCGGGGAGTAGGGGAGGTCAAGAGACCCAGTACTTC. It yields the protein CASTPGSRGGQETQYF.

In this sample, this clonotype turned up many times. The chain couples TRBV12-5 to TRBJ2-2, with D unclear. CDR1 is LGHNT and CDR2 is FRNRAP in the germline V gene. CDR3 length: 14 residues. V gave up 8 bases and J gave up 4 bases, with 14 bases separating them. As DNA, the CDR3 is TGTGCTAGTAGGAAAGAAATAGCCACCGGGGAGCTGTTTTTT. Protein product: CASRKEIATGELFF.

This clonotype appeared many times. The rearrangement joins TRBV9 to TRBJ2-2; no clear D gene. This CDR3 has 14 residues. The V end lost 4 bases, the J end lost 6 bases, and 13 bases lay between the germline ends. Looked up from germline, CDR1 is SGDLS and CDR2 is YYNGEE. The CDR3 DNA is TGTGCCAGCAGCCCTTACACTCGGGCCGGGGAGCTGTTTTTT. The encoded protein is CASSPYTRAGELFF.

This chain links TRBV7-3 with TRBJ2-7; the match to TRBD2 covers 7 bases. The CDR3 sequence is 15 residues long. Per germline, CDR1 SGHTA and CDR2 FQGTGA. After removal of 3 bases from V and 1 base from J, the junction contained 6 bases not matched to a gene. CDR3 region: CASSLGGGSSYEQYF. CDR3 DNA sequence: TGTGCCAGCAGCTTGGGGGGGGGGTCGTCCTACGAGCAGTACTTC. The variable domain in full, with the rest retrieved from reference TRBV7-3 and TRBJ2-7, is GAGVSQTPSNKVTEKGKYVELRCDPISGHTALYWYRQSLGQGPEFLIYFQGTGAADDSGLPNDRFFAVRPEGSVSTLKIQRTERGDSAVYLCASSLGGGSSYEQYFGPGTRLTVT.

CDR3 sequence: CASSLTPGGTGELFF. The CDR3 DNA is TGTGCCAGCAGCTTAACTCCGGGCGGGACCGGGGAGCTGTTTTTT. V and J are TRBV7-2 and TRBJ2-2, with a weak D call TRBD2 (5 bases). The CDR3 sequence is 15 residues long. Per germline, CDR1 SGHTA and CDR2 FQGNSA. V lost 2 bases and J lost 5, with 12 bases in between.

This clonotype came up many times. This chain links TRBV7-8 with TRBJ2-6, with D maybe TRBD1 (6 bases). Deletions cut 3 bases from V and 0 bases from J, with 18 bases between. The CDR3 is 19 amino acids. Germline CDR1 SGHVS, CDR2 FQNEAQ. The CDR3 protein is CASSFKGTSRVSGANVLTF. In nucleotides, the CDR3 is TGTGCCAGCAGCTTCAAAGGGACATCCAGGGTCTCTGGGGCCAACGTCCTGACTTTC.

The chain links TRBV7-2 to TRBJ1-1; TRBD1 matches at 8 bases. Germline V gene lookup returns CDR1 SGHTA and CDR2 FQGNSA. V shed 2 bases, J shed 4 bases, and the junction held 0 bases outside the gene matches. The CDR3 sequence is 13 residues long. The CDR3 is CASSLTGGTEAFF. As DNA, the CDR3 is TGTGCCAGCAGCTTAACAGGGGGCACTGAAGCTTTCTTT.

This clonotype was observed many times. The chain joins TRBV11-2 to TRBJ2-5; 7 nucleotides line up with TRBD1. The CDR3 runs 16 residues. Losses at the gene ends were 1 base for V and 5 bases for J; bases not matched to a gene: 10. Germline CDR1 and CDR2: SGHAT and FQNNGV. The CDR3 reads CASSLAATGLGETQYF. The CDR3 DNA is TGTGCCAGCAGCTTAGCTGCGACAGGGCTGGGGGAGACCCAGTACTTC.

By sample share, this clonotype is medium-sized. This chain links TRBV2 with TRBJ1-5; 10 nucleotides line up with TRBD1. This CDR3 comprises 14 residues. With V trimmed by 5 bases and J by 7 bases, 5 bases remained unmatched. Germline values: CDR1 SNHLY, CDR2 FYNNEI. The CDR3 spells CASSQDRGHQPQHF. For the CDR3, the DNA is TGTGCCAGCAGTCAAGACAGGGGGCACCAGCCCCAGCATTTT.

For this clonotype: Relative to the germline gene, one junction end is altered; a read error may explain this. The chain has TRBV19 and TRBJ1-5; D is possibly TRBD1 (5 bases). Germline lookup yields CDR1 LNHDA and CDR2 SQIVND (reference sequence). This CDR3 comprises 15 residues. The CDR3: CASQRRENSNQPQHF. CDR3 nucleotides: TGTGCCAGTCAACGCAGGGAAAATAGCAATCAGCCCCAGCATTTC. The full variable domain, its missing parts supplied by reference TRBV19 and TRBJ1-5, is DGGITQSPKYLFRKEGQNVTLSCEQNLNHDAMYWYRQDPGQGLRLIYYSQIVNDFQKGDIAEGYSVSREKKESFPLTVTSAQKNPTAFYLCASQRRENSNQPQHFGDGTRLSIL.

This clonotype was detected many times. The chain couples TRBV28 to TRBJ2-7, with a possible D match to TRBD2 (5 bases). The germline V gene has CDR1 MDHEN and CDR2 SYDVKM. V lost 4 bases to trimming and J lost 2 bases, with 9 bases between them. The CDR3 extends over 13 amino acids. CDR3 in DNA: TGTGCCAGCAGTTCAGTGGGAGCCTACGAGCAGTACTTC. It yields the protein CASSSVGAYEQYF. The variable domain in full, with the rest retrieved from reference TRBV28 and TRBJ2-7, is DVKVTQSSRYLVKRTGEKVFLECVQDMDHENMFWYRQDPGLGLRLIYFSYDVKMKEKGDIPEGYSVSREKKERFSLILESASTNQTSMYLCASSSVGAYEQYFGPGTRLTVT.

This clonotype was detected once. V gene TRBV19 combines with J gene TRBJ1-2; D gene uncertain. Trimming left V 3 bases short and J 6 bases short, with 14 bases between. The CDR3 runs 14 residues. The germline V gene encodes CDR1 LNHDA and CDR2 SQIVND (reference sequence). CDR3 sequence: CASSIGSAVDGYTF. The CDR3 DNA reads as TGTGCCAGTAGTATTGGATCGGCAGTGGATGGCTACACCTTC. The full variable domain, its missing parts supplied by reference TRBV19 and TRBJ1-2, is DGGITQSPKYLFRKEGQNVTLSCEQNLNHDAMYWYRQDPGQGLRLIYYSQIVNDFQKGDIAEGYSVSREKKESFPLTVTSAQKNPTAFYLCASSIGSAVDGYTFGSGTRLTVV.

The chain recombines TRBV6-4 with TRBJ2-7; TRBD2 matches at 7 bases. Germline loops: CDR1 MRHNA, CDR2 SNTAGT. Unmatched junction bases numbered 10, after V lost 5 bases and J lost 6 bases. CDR3 length: 14 amino acids. In DNA, the CDR3 is TGTGCCAGCAGTCGCGGGAGCCACTTCTGCGAGCAGTACTTC. Residues: CASSRGSHFCEQYF.

This clonotype was seen repeatedly, ten times or more. V usage is TRBV18 and J usage is TRBJ2-1; D possibly corresponds to TRBD1 (6 bases). Per the germline V gene, CDR1 is KGHSH and CDR2 is LQKENI. The CDR3 contains 16 residues. V lost 2 bases and J 9 bases, leaving 20 bases between the germline ends. In DNA, the CDR3 is TGTGCCAGCTCACCAAGGATTGGAAGGCTAGGGGGTGAGCAGTTCTTC. This gives the protein CASSPRIGRLGGEQFF.

This clonotype was counted many times. This may arise from a read error, as a much more abundant clone is one base away. The rearrangement joins TRBV13 to TRBJ2-3; D gene unclear. V was shortened by 5 bases and J by 2 bases, with 11 bases between the two germline ends. Per the germline V gene, CDR1 is PRHDT and CDR2 is FYEKMQ (reference sequence). The CDR3 sequence is 14 residues long. This chain's CDR3 is CASSPPSFTDTQYF. CDR3 sequence (DNA): TGTGCCAGCAGCCCACCTTCCTTCACAGATACGCAGTATTTT. Looking up the rest from reference TRBV13 and TRBJ2-3 gives the full variable domain: AAGVIQSPRHLIKEKRETATLKCYPIPRHDTVYWYQQGPGQDPQFLISFYEKMQSDKGSIPDRFSAQQFSDYHSELNMSSLELGDSALYFCASSPPSFTDTQYFGPGTRLTVL.

This clonotype is judged medium-sized. This chain uses TRBV12-3 or TRBV12-4 with TRBJ2-5; the D is unclear. The CDR3 totals 13 residues. V was trimmed by 8 bases and J by 3 bases, leaving 13 bases between them. CDR3 region: CASLLRGEETQYF. In nucleotides, the CDR3 is TGTGCCAGCCTACTACGCGGCGAAGAGACCCAGTACTTC.

This rearrangement joins TRBV29-1 to TRBJ1-2; no clear D gene. V dropped 3 bases and J dropped 3 bases, with 2 bases sitting between them. CDR1 is SQVTM, CDR2 ANQGSEA, per germline. The CDR3 spans 10 residues. CDR3 in amino acids: CSVDDYGYTF. Written as DNA, the CDR3 is TGCAGCGTTGATGACTATGGCTACACCTTC.

The V and J genes are TRBV20-1 and TRBJ2-7; a weak D match, TRBD1 (6 bases). Germline CDR1 is DFQATT and CDR2 is SNEGSKA (reference sequence). The CDR3 covers 12 residues. Trimming removed 8 bases from V and 5 bases from J, with 16 bases in between. CDR3 amino acids: CSFDGQFNEQYF. CDR3 in DNA: TGCAGTTTCGACGGACAGTTCAACGAGCAGTACTTC.

This clonotype was detected only once. V and J are TRBV20-1 and TRBJ1-2; TRBD1 aligns across 7 bases. Trimming at V came to 5 bases and at J to 6 bases, leaving 3 bases not matched to a gene. Germline-derived CDR1 and CDR2 are DFQATT and SNEGSKA (reference sequence). The CDR3 has 11 amino acids. The CDR3 sequence is CSAGGQNGYTF. In nucleotides, the CDR3 is TGCAGTGCTGGGGGACAGAATGGCTACACCTTC.

V gene TRBV25-1 combines with J gene TRBJ2-3; 8 bases align to TRBD2. CDR3 length equals 14 residues. Germline assignment: CDR1 MGHDK and CDR2 SYGVNS. The junction had 7 bases not matched to a gene; V was cut back by 7 bases and J by 4 bases. This CDR3 reads CASTGAGGADTQYF. The CDR3 coding sequence is TGTGCCAGCACTGGGGCGGGAGGAGCAGATACGCAGTATTTT.

Sample share makes this clonotype medium-sized (0.01 to 0.1%). The rearrangement links TRBV6-6 to TRBJ2-7, with TRBD1 as a possible D gene (6 bases). The V and J ends lost 5 bases and 4 bases respectively, with 18 bases between them. Germline lookup yields CDR1 MNHNY and CDR2 SVGAGI (reference sequence). The CDR3 extends over 15 amino acids. The CDR3 spells CASSTTGTSRYEQYF. For the CDR3, the DNA is TGTGCCAGCAGTACCACAGGGACGTCGAGGTACGAGCAGTACTTC.

This clonotype came up many times. The rearrangement uses TRBV4-2 and TRBJ2-3; a weak D match, TRBD2 (7 bases). CDR1 and CDR2 (germline): LGHNA, YNFKEQ. The CDR3 contains 15 residues. With 4 bases removed from V and 3 bases from J, the gap between germline ends came to 14 bases. CDR3 sequence (DNA): TGTGCCAGCAGCCTCACGGGGGGCATGACAGATACGCAGTATTTT. This gives the protein CASSLTGGMTDTQYF.